This T cell receptor beta chain was obtained from a study of T cell responses to AZD1222 COVID-19 vaccine. Study results and caveats: Among the donors, most were white British and more were female, and clonal diversity was possibly underestimated.

The trim removed 1 base at V and 2 bases at J, leaving 2 bases unmatched. The germline V gene has CDR1 LNHNV and CDR2 YYDKDF (reference sequence). This CDR3 spans 15 amino acids. TCRdb keeps only in-frame clones here, not all; method: immunoSEQ multiplex PCR. In the table there are about 130,000 clones, around four fifths of which are singletons. There are a few counts of this clone. Its antigen is not known. The sample in question was peripheral blood, obtained on day 0 of AZD1222 vaccination. The sequence derives from an adult in good health. The chain couples TRBV15 to TRBJ1-5; 7 bases match TRBD1. CDR3 DNA: TGTGCCACCAGCAGAGTAGACAGGGGCAATCAGCCCCAGCATTTT. Residues: CATSRVDRGNQPQHF.